This T cell receptor (beta chain) was observed in a study of a mutant IDH1 vaccine in newly diagnosed glioma. Data came from immunoSEQ multiplex PCR; TCRdb stores just in-frame clones and leaves some out. Of about 32,000 clones listed, around 82% are singletons. Trimming pared 0 bases from V and 10 bases from J, leaving 17 bases between. Germline V gene data show CDR1 as SGHRS and CDR2 as YFSETQ. The CDR3 length is 14 residues. As to this clone: What it binds is unknown.

Time point: week 11, during vaccination. A 20-mer mutant IDH1 peptide at 300 ug was injected subcutaneously with topical imiquimod. The clonotype originates from a man aged 25 to 40 with glioma. Specimen: PBMCs, collected from a glioma patient whose treatment included an IDH1 peptide vaccine. V and J are TRBV5-1 and TRBJ2-7; D is perhaps TRBD2 (5 bases). CDR3 sequence: CASSLEPSVGSQYF. For the CDR3, the DNA is TGCGCCAGCAGCTTGGAGCCCTCAGTGGGGAGTCAGTACTTC.